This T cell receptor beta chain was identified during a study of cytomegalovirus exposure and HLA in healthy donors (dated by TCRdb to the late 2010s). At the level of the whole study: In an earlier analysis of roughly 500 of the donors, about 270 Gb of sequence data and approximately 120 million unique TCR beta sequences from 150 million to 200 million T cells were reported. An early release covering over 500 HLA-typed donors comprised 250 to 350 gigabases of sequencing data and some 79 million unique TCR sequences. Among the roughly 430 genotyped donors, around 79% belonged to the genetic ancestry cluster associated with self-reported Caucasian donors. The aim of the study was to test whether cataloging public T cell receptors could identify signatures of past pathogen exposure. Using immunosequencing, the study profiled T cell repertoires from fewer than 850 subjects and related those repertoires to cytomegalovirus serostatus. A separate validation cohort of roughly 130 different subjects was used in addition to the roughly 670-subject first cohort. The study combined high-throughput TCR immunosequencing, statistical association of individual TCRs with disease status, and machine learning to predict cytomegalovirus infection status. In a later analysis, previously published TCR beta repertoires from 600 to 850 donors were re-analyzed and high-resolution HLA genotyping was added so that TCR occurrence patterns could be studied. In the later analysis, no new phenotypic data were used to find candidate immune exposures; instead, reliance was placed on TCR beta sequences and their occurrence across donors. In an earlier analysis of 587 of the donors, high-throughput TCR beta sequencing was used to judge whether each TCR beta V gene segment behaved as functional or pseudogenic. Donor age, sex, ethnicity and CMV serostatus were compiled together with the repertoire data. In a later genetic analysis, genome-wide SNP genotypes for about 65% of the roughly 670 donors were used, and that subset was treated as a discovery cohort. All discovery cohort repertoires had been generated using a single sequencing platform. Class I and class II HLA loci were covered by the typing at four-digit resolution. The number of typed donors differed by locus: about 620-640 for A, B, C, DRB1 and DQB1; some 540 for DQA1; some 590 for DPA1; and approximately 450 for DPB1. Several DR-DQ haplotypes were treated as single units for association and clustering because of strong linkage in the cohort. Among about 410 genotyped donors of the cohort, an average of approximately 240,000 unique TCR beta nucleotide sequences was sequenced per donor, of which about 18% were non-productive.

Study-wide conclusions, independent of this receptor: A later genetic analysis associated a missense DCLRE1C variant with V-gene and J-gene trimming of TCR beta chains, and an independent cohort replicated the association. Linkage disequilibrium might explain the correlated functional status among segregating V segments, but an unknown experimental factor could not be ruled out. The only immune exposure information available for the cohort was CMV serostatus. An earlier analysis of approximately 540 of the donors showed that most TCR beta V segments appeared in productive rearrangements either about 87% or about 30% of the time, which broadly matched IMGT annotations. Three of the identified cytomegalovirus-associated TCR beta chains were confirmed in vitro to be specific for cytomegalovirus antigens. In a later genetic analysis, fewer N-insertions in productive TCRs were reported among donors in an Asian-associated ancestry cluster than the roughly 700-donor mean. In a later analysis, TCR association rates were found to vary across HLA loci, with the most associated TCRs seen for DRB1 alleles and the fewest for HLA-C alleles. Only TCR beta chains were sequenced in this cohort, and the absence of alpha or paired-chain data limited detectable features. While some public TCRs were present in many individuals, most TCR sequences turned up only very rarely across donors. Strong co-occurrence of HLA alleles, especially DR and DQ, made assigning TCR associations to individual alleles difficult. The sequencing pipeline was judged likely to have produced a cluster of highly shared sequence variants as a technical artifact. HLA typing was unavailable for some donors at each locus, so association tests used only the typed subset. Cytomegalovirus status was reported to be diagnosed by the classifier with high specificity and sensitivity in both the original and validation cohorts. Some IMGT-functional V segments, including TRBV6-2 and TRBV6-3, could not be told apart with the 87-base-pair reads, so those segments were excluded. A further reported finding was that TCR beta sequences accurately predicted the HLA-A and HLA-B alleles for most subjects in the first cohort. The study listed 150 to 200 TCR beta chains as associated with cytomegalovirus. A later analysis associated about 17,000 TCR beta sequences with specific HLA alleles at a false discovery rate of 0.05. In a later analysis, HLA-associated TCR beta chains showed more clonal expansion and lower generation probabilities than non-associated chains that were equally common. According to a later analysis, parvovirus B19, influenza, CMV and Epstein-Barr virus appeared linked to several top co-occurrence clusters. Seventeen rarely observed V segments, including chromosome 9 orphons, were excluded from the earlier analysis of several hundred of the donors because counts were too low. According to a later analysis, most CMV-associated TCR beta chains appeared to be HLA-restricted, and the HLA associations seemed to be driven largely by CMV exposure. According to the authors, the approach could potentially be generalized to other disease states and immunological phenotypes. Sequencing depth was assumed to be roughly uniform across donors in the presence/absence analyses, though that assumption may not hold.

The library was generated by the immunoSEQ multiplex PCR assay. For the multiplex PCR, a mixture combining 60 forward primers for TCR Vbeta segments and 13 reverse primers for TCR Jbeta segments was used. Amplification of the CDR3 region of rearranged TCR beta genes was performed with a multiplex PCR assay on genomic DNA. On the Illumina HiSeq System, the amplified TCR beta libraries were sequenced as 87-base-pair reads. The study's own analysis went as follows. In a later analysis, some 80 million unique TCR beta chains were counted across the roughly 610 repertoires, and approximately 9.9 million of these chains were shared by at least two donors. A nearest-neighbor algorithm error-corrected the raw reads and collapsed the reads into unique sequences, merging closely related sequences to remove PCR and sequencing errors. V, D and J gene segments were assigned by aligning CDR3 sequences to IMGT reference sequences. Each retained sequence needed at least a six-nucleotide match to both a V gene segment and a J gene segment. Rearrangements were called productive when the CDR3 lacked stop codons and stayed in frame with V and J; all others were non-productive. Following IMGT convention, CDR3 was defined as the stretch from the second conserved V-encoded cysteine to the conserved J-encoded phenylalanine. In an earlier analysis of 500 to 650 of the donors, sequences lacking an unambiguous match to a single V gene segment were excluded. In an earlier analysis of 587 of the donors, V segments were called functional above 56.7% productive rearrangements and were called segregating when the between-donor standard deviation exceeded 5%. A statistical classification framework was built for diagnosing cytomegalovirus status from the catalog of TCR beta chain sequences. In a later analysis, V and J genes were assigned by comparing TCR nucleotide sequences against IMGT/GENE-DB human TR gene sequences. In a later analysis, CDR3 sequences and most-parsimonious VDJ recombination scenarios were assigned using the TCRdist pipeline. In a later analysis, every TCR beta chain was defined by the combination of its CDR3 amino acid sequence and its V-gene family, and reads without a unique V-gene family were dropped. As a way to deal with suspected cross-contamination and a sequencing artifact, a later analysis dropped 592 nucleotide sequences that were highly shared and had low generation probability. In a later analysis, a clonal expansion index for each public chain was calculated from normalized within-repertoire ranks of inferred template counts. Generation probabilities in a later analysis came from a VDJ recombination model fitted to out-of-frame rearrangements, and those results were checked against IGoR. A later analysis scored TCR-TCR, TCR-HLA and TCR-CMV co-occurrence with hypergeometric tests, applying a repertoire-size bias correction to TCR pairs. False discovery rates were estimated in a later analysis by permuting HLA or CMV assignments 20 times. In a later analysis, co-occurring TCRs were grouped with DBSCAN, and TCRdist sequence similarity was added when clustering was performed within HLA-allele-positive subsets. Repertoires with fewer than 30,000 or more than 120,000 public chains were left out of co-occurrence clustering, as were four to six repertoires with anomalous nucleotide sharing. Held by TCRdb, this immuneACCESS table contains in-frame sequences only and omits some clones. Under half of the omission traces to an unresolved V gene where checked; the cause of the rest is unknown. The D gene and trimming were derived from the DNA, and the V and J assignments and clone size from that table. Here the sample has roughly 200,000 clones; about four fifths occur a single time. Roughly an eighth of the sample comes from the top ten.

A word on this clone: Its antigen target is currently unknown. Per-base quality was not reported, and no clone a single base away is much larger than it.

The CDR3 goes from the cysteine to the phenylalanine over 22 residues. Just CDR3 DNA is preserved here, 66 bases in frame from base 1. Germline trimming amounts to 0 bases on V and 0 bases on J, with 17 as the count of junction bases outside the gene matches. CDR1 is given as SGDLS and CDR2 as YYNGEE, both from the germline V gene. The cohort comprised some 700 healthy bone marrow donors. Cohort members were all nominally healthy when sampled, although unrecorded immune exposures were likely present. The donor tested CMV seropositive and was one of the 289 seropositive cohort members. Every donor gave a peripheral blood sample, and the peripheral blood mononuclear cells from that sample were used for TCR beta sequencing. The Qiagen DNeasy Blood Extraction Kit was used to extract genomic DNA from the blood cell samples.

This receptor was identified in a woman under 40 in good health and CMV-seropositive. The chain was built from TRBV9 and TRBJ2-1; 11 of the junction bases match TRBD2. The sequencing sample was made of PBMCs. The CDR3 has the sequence CASSVEPSGRWAPPSSYNEQFF. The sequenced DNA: TGTGCCAGCAGCGTAGAGCCTAGCGGGAGGTGGGCCCCTCCCAGCTCCTACAATGAGCAGTTCTTC.